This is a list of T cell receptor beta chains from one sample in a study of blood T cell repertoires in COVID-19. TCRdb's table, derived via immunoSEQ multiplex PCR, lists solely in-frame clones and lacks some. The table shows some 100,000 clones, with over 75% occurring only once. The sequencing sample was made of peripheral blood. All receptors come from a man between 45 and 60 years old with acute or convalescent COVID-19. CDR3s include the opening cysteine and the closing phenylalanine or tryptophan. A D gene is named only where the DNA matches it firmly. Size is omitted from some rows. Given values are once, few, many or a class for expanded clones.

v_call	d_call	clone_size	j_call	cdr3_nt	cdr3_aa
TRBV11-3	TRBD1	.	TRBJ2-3	TGTGCCAGCAGCCGTTCGGATTGGGACAGGGACACAGATACGCAGTATTTT	CASSRSDWDRDTDTQYF
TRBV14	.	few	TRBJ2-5	TGTGCCAGCAGCCAAGGGCGCGCGGGGACCCAGTACTTC	CASSQGRAGTQYF
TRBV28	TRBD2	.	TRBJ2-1	TGTGCCAGCAGTGAAACCGGGACTAGCAGATTCAATGAGCAGTTCTTC	CASSETGTSRFNEQFF
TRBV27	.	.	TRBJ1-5	TGTGCCAGCAGTCCGAGGGACACTTATAGCAATCAGCCCCAGCATTTT	CASSPRDTYSNQPQHF
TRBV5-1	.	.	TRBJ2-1	TGCGCCAGCAGCGTTGTGGGCATGAGCTCCTACAATGAGCAGTTCTTC	CASSVVGMSSYNEQFF
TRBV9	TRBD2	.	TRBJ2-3	TGTGCCAGCGCCCCTAGCGGGAGGGCTGAAGATACGCAGTATTTT	CASAPSGRAEDTQYF
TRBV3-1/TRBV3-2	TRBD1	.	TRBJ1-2	TGTGCCAGCAGCCAAACAGGGGCTTATGGCTACACCTTC	CASSQTGAYGYTF
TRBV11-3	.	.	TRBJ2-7	TGTGCCAGCAGCCAGGGACATCTTTCCTACGAGCAGTACTTC	CASSQGHLSYEQYF
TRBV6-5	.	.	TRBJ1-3	TGTGCCAGCAGCACTAAGAGGGTCTCTGGAAACACCATATATTTT	CASSTKRVSGNTIYF
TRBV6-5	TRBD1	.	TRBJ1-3	TGTGCCAGCAGTTCCTGGACAGGCTCTGGAAACACCATATATTTT	CASSSWTGSGNTIYF
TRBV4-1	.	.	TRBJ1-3	TGCGCCAGCAGCCATTTCTGGGACTTCAGAAACACCATATATTTT	CASSHFWDFRNTIYF
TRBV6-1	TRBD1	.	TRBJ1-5	TGTGCCAGCAGTGCGGGACAGAACACAAATAGCAATCAGCCCCAGCATTTT	CASSAGQNTNSNQPQHF
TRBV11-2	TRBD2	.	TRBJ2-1	TGTGCCAGCAGTTTACTAGCGGGGTTTGACGAGCAGTTCTTC	CASSLLAGFDEQFF
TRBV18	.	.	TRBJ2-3	TGTGCCAGCTCCTGGAGACCATATACGGATACGCAGTATTTT	CASSWRPYTDTQYF
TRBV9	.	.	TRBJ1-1	TGTGCCAGCAGCGTAGGGGCTAACACTGAAGCTTTCTTT	CASSVGANTEAFF
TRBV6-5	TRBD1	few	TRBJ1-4	TGTGCCAGCAGTTACAGGACAGGGAATGAAAAACTGTTTTTT	CASSYRTGNEKLFF
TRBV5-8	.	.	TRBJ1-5	TGTGCCAGCAGCCCGACGGGGGGACAGCCCCAGCATTTT	CASSPTGGQPQHF
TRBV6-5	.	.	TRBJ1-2	TGTGCCAGCAGTCGTGGACCAGGGTTTGGCTACACCTTC	CASSRGPGFGYTF
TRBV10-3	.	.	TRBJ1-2	TGTGCCATCGCCAGGGAAGGGTATGGCTACACCTTC	CAIAREGYGYTF
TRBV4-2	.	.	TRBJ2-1	TGTGCCAGCAGCCAAGATCTGAGAAAAAGTGAGCAGTTCTTC	CASSQDLRKSEQFF
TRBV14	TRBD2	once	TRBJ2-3	TGTGCCAGCAGCCTACCGGGACTAGGGAGCACAGATACGCAGTATTTT	CASSLPGLGSTDTQYF
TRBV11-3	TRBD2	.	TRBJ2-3	TGTGCCAGCAGTCAAGCGGGAGGGCCAACAGATACGCAGTATTTT	CASSQAGGPTDTQYF
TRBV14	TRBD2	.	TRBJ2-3	TGTGCCAGCAGCCCTACTAGCGGATGGACAGATACGCAGTATTTT	CASSPTSGWTDTQYF
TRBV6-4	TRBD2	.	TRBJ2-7	TGTGCCAGCAGTGACTCGGCCGGGACTAGCGGGGGGGCGTCCTACGAGCAGTACTTC	CASSDSAGTSGGASYEQYF
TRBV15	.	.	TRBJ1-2	TGTGCCACCAGCAGAGATGGAGACAGTATTGGATCCGTTTATGGCTACACCTTC	CATSRDGDSIGSVYGYTF
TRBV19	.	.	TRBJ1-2	TGTGCCAGTAGTCTGGCGGCCGTGGGTGGCTACACCTTC	CASSLAAVGGYTF
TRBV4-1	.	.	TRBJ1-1	TGCGCCAGCAGCCAAGTCTCTAAAGCTTTCTTT	CASSQVSKAFF
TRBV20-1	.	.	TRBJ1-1	TGCATTCCACTAGGGAACACTGAAGCTTTCTTT	CIPLGNTEAFF
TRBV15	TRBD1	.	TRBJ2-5	TGTGCCACCAGCGAGGGACAGTCCCAAGAGACCCAGTACTTC	CATSEGQSQETQYF
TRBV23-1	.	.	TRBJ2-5	TGCGCCAGCAGTCAGGAGGGGGCGCAGACCCAGTACTTC	CASSQEGAQTQYF
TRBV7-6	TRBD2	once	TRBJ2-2	TGTGCCAGCAGCGTAATGAGCGGGGGCGACCAGGGGGAGCTGTTTTTT	CASSVMSGGDQGELFF